Below, 13 T cell receptor beta chains from the same sample are listed, as sequenced in a study of shared clonotypes between healthy human individuals. Method: immunoSEQ multiplex PCR; TCRdb's copy keeps in-frame clones and lacks some. Of roughly 480,000 clones detected, roughly 85% appear once; the ten largest clones hold 10% to 15%. The sequencing sample was made of PBMCs. These receptors all come from a middle-aged woman in good health. Some clones in this sample may be carry-over from other donors' samples.

This chain joins TRBV9 and TRBJ1-2, with a weak D call TRBD1 (6 bases). The CDR3 spans 14 residues. The ends were cut back, 3 bases at V and 4 bases at J, with 13 bases in the middle. Germline V CDR1 and CDR2: SGDLS, YYNGEE. The CDR3 here is CASSGRQAGYGYTF. The CDR3 nucleotides are TGTGCCAGCAGCGGGCGACAGGCGGGCTATGGCTACACCTTC.

This clone has a single count. The gene calls are TRBV5-4 and TRBJ2-2, with TRBD2 as a possible D gene (7 bases). V was trimmed by 7 bases and J by 6 bases, leaving 28 bases between them. CDR1 and CDR2 (germline): SGHNT, YYREEE (reference sequence). This CDR3 has 18 residues. The CDR3 nucleotides read TGTGCCAGCTTGCTACAGGGAAGTGCCAGCGGGAAGGCCGGGGAGCTGTTTTTT. Translating gives CASLLQGSASGKAGELFF.

V usage is TRBV6-1 and J usage is TRBJ1-1, with a weak D call TRBD1 (5 bases). The V end lost 0 bases, the J end lost 4 bases, and 12 bases lay between the germline ends. The CDR3 has 15 amino acids. Germline-derived CDR1 and CDR2 are MNHNS and SASEGT. CDR3 region: CASSEASGRGTEAFF. The CDR3 nucleotides are TGTGCCAGCAGTGAAGCGTCAGGGCGGGGCACTGAAGCTTTCTTT.

This chain connects TRBV7-2 to TRBJ2-7; D gene uncertain. V lost 5 bases and J lost 3, with 17 bases in between. Germline CDR1 reads SGHTA; CDR2 reads FQGNSA. The CDR3 runs to 15 residues. The CDR3 DNA sequence: TGTGCCAGCAGCCTTACGCTGGCGGACCGCTACGAGCAGTACTTC. Encoded protein: CASSLTLADRYEQYF. Drawing the rest from reference TRBV7-2 and TRBJ2-7, the complete variable domain is GAGVSQSPSNKVTEKGKDVELRCDPISGHTALYWYRQSLGQGLEFLIYFQGNSAPDKSGLPSDRFSAERTGGSVSTLTIQRTQQEDSAVYLCASSLTLADRYEQYFGPGTRLTVT.

The rearrangement joins TRBV9 to TRBJ2-1; 7 nucleotides align to TRBD1. Unmatched junction bases numbered 4, after V lost 4 bases and J lost 6 bases. The germline V gene encodes CDR1 SGDLS and CDR2 YYNGEE. The CDR3 spans 13 residues. CDR3 DNA: TGTGCCAGCAGCAAGACAGGGACCAATGAGCAGTTCTTC. Translated: CASSKTGTNEQFF.

The chain couples TRBV18 to TRBJ1-1, with D possibly matching TRBD1 (5 bases). Between the trimmed V and J ends, which lost 3 bases and 4 bases, there was a span of 12 bases. The length of the CDR3 is 14 residues. Per the germline V gene, CDR1 is KGHSH and CDR2 is LQKENI. The CDR3 region has the DNA TGTGCCAGCTCACCCCTGAGTGGGGGCACTGAAGCTTTCTTT. It encodes CASSPLSGGTEAFF.

In regard to this clone: This same CDR3 is encoded by further DNA sequences in the sample. The chain uses TRBV15 and TRBJ2-5; D is uncertain. CDR1 is LNHNV, CDR2 YYDKDF, per germline (reference sequence). The CDR3 length is 14 residues. Trimming removed 1 base at V and 2 bases at J, with 8 bases between. This CDR3 is CATSRGRPQETQYF. Here the CDR3 DNA reads TGTGCCACCAGCAGAGGCAGACCACAAGAGACCCAGTACTTC.

This chain joins TRBV6-6 and TRBJ2-5, with D tentatively TRBD1 or TRBD2 (5 bases each). Deletions cut 1 base from V and 4 bases from J, with 16 bases between. CDR1 is MNHNY, CDR2 SVGAGI, per germline (reference sequence). The length of the CDR3 is 16 residues. The CDR3 nucleotides are TGTGCCAGCAGTTACTTGAGGGGAAGGGGCCTAGAGACCCAGTACTTC. Its protein product is CASSYLRGRGLETQYF.

The genes are TRBV19 and TRBJ2-1; 8 bases map to TRBD2. After removal of 2 bases from V and 2 bases from J, the junction contained 2 bases not matched to a gene. Germline V gene data show CDR1 as LNHDA and CDR2 as SQIVND (reference sequence). The CDR3 contains 15 residues. The CDR3 DNA reads TGTGCCAGTAGTATAAGCGGGGGAACCTACAATGAGCAGTTCTTC. Translation gives CASSISGGTYNEQFF.

The rearrangement uses TRBV28 and TRBJ2-1; D remains unclear. The CDR3 is 18 residues long. Germline V lookup: CDR1 MDHEN, CDR2 SYDVKM. V gave up 6 bases and J gave up 4 bases, with 25 bases separating them. This CDR3 is CASSSTRTFGSVYNEQFF. In DNA form, the CDR3 reads TGTGCCAGCAGCTCTACGAGGACGTTCGGATCGGTATACAATGAGCAGTTCTTC.

The chain has TRBV30 and TRBJ1-4; D uncertain. The germline V gene encodes CDR1 GTSNPN and CDR2 SVGIG (reference sequence). The germline V and J ends were trimmed by 6 bases and 3 bases, with 11 bases remaining between them. This CDR3 is 13 amino acids long. For the CDR3, the DNA is TGTGCCTGTGCCGGCGGATCTAATGAAAAACTGTTTTTT. Amino acid sequence: CACAGGSNEKLFF. Drawing the rest from reference TRBV30 and TRBJ1-4, the complete variable domain is SQTIHQWPATLVQPVGSPLSLECTVEGTSNPNLYWYRQAAGRGLQLLFYSVGIGQISSEVPQNLSASRPQDRQFILSSKKLLLSDSGFYLCACAGGSNEKLFFGSGTQLSVL.

About this clone: The junction departs from the called germline gene at one end, perhaps through a read error. Within the sample, other DNA sequences also encode this same CDR3. J is TRBJ1-1 and V is TRBV9; a weak D match, TRBD1 (6 bases). Germline assignment: CDR1 SGDLS and CDR2 YYNGEE. The CDR3 loop spans 15 amino acids. CDR3: CASSVQGRVGTEAFF. CDR3 DNA sequence: TGCGCCAGCAGCGTACAGGGAAGGGTTGGTACTGAAGCTTTCTTT.

The chain combines TRBV11-2 with TRBJ1-1; no clear D. Germline CDR1 SGHAT, CDR2 FQNNGV. Deletions cut 2 bases from V and 7 bases from J, with 8 bases between. The CDR3 has 12 amino acids. The CDR3: CASSLLGLEAFF. The CDR3 bases are TGTGCCAGCAGCTTATTAGGCCTTGAAGCTTTCTTT.